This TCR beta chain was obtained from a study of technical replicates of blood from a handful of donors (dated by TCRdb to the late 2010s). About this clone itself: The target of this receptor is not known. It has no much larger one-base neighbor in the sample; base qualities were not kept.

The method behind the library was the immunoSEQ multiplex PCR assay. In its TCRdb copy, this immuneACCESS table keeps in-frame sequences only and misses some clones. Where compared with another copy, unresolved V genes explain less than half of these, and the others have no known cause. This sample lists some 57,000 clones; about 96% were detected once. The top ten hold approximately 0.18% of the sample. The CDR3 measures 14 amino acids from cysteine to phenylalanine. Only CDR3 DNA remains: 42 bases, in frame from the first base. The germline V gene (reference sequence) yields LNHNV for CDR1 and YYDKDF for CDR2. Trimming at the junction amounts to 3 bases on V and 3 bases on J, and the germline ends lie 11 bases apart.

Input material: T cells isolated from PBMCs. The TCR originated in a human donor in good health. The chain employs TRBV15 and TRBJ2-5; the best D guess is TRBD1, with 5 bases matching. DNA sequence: TGTGCCACCAGCAGTGCAGGGTTGGAAGAGACCCAGTACTTC. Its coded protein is CATSSAGLEETQYF.